These 32 T cell receptor beta chains were sequenced from one sample in a study of T cell responses to AZD1222 COVID-19 vaccine. Assay: immunoSEQ multiplex PCR; the TCRdb copy retains only in-frame clones and omits some. Among about 110,000 clones, approximately 90% were seen once, and the ten largest hold about 16%. Sequenced material: peripheral blood, taken 28 days after the second AZD1222 dose. The receptors here all came from an adult who received the AZD1222 COVID-19 vaccine.

The chain links TRBV6-1 to TRBJ1-1; D gene unclear. This CDR3 is 13 amino acids long. The V and J ends lost 1 base and 4 bases respectively, with 7 bases between them. Germline CDR1 MNHNS, CDR2 SASEGT. The CDR3 here is CASSEGSRTEAFF. CDR3 sequence (DNA): TGTGCCAGCAGTGAAGGGAGTCGCACTGAAGCTTTCTTT.

The chain combines TRBV18 with TRBJ1-2; 7 bases are a match to TRBD1. With 1 base clipped from V and 4 bases from J, the junction kept 15 bases outside the gene matches. CDR3 length equals 18 residues. The germline CDR1 and CDR2 sequences are KGHSH and LQKENI. CDR3 residues: CASSPQDLGTETSYGYTF. CDR3 in DNA: TGTGCCAGCTCACCACAGGATTTGGGGACAGAGACATCCTATGGCTACACCTTC.

The chain combines TRBV18 with TRBJ2-5; 13 bases match TRBD2. CDR3 length: 14 residues. Germline-derived CDR1 and CDR2 are KGHSH and LQKENI. V was pared by 3 bases and J by 5 bases, with 0 bases of the junction left unmatched. The CDR3 protein is CASSPTSGRETQYF. CDR3 in DNA: TGTGCCAGCTCACCGACTAGCGGGAGGGAGACCCAGTACTTC. The full variable domain, with the rest looked up from reference TRBV18 and TRBJ2-5, is NAGVMQNPRHLVRRRGQEARLRCSPMKGHSHVYWYRQLPEEGLKFMVYLQKENIIDESGMPKERFSAEFPKEGPSILRIQQVVRGDSAAYFCASSPTSGRETQYFGPGTRLLVL.

The chain combines TRBV27 with TRBJ2-2; tentatively, D is TRBD2 (7 bases). V lost 6 bases, J lost 2 bases, and 25 bases lay in between. Germline-derived CDR1 and CDR2 are MNHEY and SMNVEV (reference sequence). The CDR3 runs to 19 residues. The CDR3 nucleotides are TGTGCCAGCAGCCTTCGGGGGGCACAGGGCGGTAGTAACACCGGGGAGCTGTTTTTT. It is translated as CASSLRGAQGGSNTGELFF.

The chain carries TRBV5-1 and TRBJ2-5; 8 bases match TRBD2. Germline V gene lookup returns CDR1 SGHRS and CDR2 YFSETQ. Trimming removed 1 base from V and 3 bases from J; junction bases left unmatched: 2. This CDR3 comprises 14 residues. CDR3 sequence (DNA): TGCGCCAGCAGCTTGAGTAGCGGGAAAGAGACCCAGTACTTC. It is translated as CASSLSSGKETQYF. Combining the CDR3 with reference TRBV5-1 and TRBJ2-5 gives the whole variable domain KAGVTQTPRYLIKTRGQQVTLSCSPISGHRSVSWYQQTPGQGLQFLFEYFSETQRNKGNFPGRFSGRQFSNSRSEMNVSTLELGDSALYLCASSLSSGKETQYFGPGTRLLVL.

The V call is TRBV5-1, the J call TRBJ1-2, with 7 bases fitting TRBD1. Unmatched junction bases numbered 17, after V lost 5 bases and J lost 4 bases. Germline CDR1 SGHRS, CDR2 YFSETQ. This CDR3 is 17 amino acids long. The CDR3 protein is CASRPTTGTAPVYGYTF. In DNA, the CDR3 is TGCGCCAGCAGACCTACTACCGGGACAGCGCCCGTCTATGGCTACACCTTC.

A note on this clone: The junction departs from germline at one end; a sequencing error may be responsible. The rearrangement links TRBV14 to TRBJ1-1; D not certain. Germline V gene data show CDR1 as SGHDN and CDR2 as FVKESK. CDR3 size: 12 residues. CDR3 DNA sequence: TGTGCCAGCAGCCAAAAATCCTTCTCTCGGCGGTTT. Translation: CASSQKSFSRRF.

The chain couples TRBV18 to TRBJ1-1; the D is unclear. The CDR3 extends over 14 amino acids. Trimming shortened V by 3 bases and J by 5 bases, and 13 bases separated the two germline ends. Germline CDR1 and CDR2: KGHSH and LQKENI. The CDR3 coding sequence is TGTGCCAGCTCACCGGCGGGGTATGGGACTGAAGCTTTCTTT. It yields the protein CASSPAGYGTEAFF.

Remarks on this clone: The same CDR3 arises from other DNA sequences in this sample as well. The rearrangement uses TRBV15 and TRBJ1-1; perhaps TRBD1 as D (6 bases). The CDR3 extends over 13 amino acids. V gave up 1 base and J gave up 4 bases, with 7 bases separating them. Per germline, CDR1 LNHNV and CDR2 YYDKDF (reference sequence). The CDR3 DNA reads as TGTGCCACCAGCAGAGGAGGGGGCACTGAAGCTTTCTTT. Residues: CATSRGGGTEAFF.

The V and J genes are TRBV6-5 and TRBJ2-3, with 9 positions matching TRBD2. Unmatched junction bases numbered 4, after V lost 6 bases and J lost 3 bases. This CDR3 spans 14 amino acids. Germline V gives CDR1 MNHEY, CDR2 SVGAGI. This chain's CDR3 is CASRPGLATDTQYF. The CDR3 DNA follows: TGTGCCAGCAGGCCGGGACTAGCTACAGATACGCAGTATTTT.

This rearrangement joins TRBV7-9 to TRBJ1-4, with TRBD1 matching over 10 bases. Germline lookup yields CDR1 SEHNR and CDR2 FQNEAQ (reference sequence). The CDR3 contains 15 residues. V was clipped by 6 bases and J by 8 bases; unmatched bases: 9. CDR3 nucleotide sequence: TGTGCCAGCAGTCAAAACCGGGACAGGGGCGAAAAACTGTTTTTT. Encoded protein: CASSQNRDRGEKLFF.

This chain connects TRBV9 to TRBJ2-3; D is unclear. CDR3 length: 12 amino acids. Per germline, CDR1 SGDLS and CDR2 YYNGEE. The V and J ends lost 4 bases and 6 bases respectively, with 9 bases between them. CDR3 loop: CASSYPEDTQYF. The CDR3 nucleotides are TGTGCCAGCAGCTACCCGGAGGATACGCAGTATTTT.

J is TRBJ1-1 and V is TRBV6-4, with 7 bases matching TRBD1. CDR3 size: 13 residues. J lost 6 bases, V lost 6 bases, and 7 bases had no gene match. From germline, CDR1 is MRHNA and CDR2 SNTAGT. The CDR3 region is CASRQTGRAEAFF. The CDR3 DNA follows: TGTGCCAGCAGACAGACAGGGAGGGCTGAAGCTTTCTTT.

This chain joins TRBV5-1 and TRBJ2-3; 7 nucleotides line up with TRBD1. The CDR3 loop spans 15 amino acids. Germline V gene lookup returns CDR1 SGHRS and CDR2 YFSETQ. J lost 1 base, V lost 4 bases, and 6 bases had no gene match. Here the CDR3 DNA reads TGCGCCAGCAGCCTACAGGGGTATGGCACAGATACGCAGTATTTT. Translated: CASSLQGYGTDTQYF.

The chain has TRBV7-9 and TRBJ2-3, with D possibly being TRBD2 (5 bases). Per germline, CDR1 SEHNR and CDR2 FQNEAQ (reference sequence). There are 12 residues in the CDR3. The V end was cut by 4 bases, the J end by 4 bases, with 6 bases between. The DNA of the CDR3 is TGTGCCAGCAGCTCCGGGGCAGATACGCAGTATTTT. Protein sequence: CASSSGADTQYF.

V gene TRBV28 combines with J gene TRBJ1-2; 10 bases line up with TRBD1. Germline assignment: CDR1 MDHEN and CDR2 SYDVKM. The V and J ends lost 6 bases and 2 bases, in that order; junction bases with no gene match: 9. The CDR3 has 16 amino acids. This chain's CDR3 is CASSPGTGATNYGYTF. The DNA of the CDR3 is TGTGCCAGCAGCCCCGGGACAGGGGCGACAAACTATGGCTACACCTTC.

The chain carries TRBV25-1 and TRBJ1-2; D perhaps matches TRBD1 (6 bases). CDR1 is MGHDK, CDR2 SYGVNS, per germline. V dropped 5 bases and J dropped 4 bases, with 11 bases sitting between them. The CDR3 is made up of 13 amino acids. The CDR3 DNA reads TGTGCCAGCAGTAAGGGGGGGATCTATGGCTACACCTTC. Its protein product is CASSKGGIYGYTF.

The chain is built from TRBV11-2 and TRBJ2-2; D is unclear. The CDR3 spans 11 residues. With 6 bases removed from V and 7 bases from J, the gap between germline ends came to 6 bases. Germline CDR1 reads SGHAT; CDR2 reads FQNNGV. CDR3 sequence: CASSGVGELFF. The CDR3 DNA reads as TGTGCCAGCAGTGGGGTCGGGGAGCTGTTTTTT.

The chain carries TRBV7-2 and TRBJ2-7, with 16 positions matching TRBD2. This CDR3 has 21 amino acids. Trimming took 0 bases from V and 1 from J; bases not matched to a gene: 12. Germline lookup yields CDR1 SGHTA and CDR2 FQGNSA. The CDR3 nucleotides read TGTGCCAGCAGCTTAGCCCTAGTTGGGACTAGCGGGAGGGCCGGGTCCTACGAGCAGTACTTC. This sequence encodes CASSLALVGTSGRAGSYEQYF.

The chain recombines TRBV5-4 with TRBJ2-1, with 9 positions matching TRBD2. The CDR3 runs to 15 residues. J gave up 5 bases and V 0 bases, and 3 bases lay outside the gene matches. From germline, CDR1 is SGHNT and CDR2 YYREEE (reference sequence). CDR3 sequence reads: CASSLDPSGNNEQFF. As DNA, the CDR3 is TGTGCCAGCAGCTTGGACCCTAGCGGGAACAATGAGCAGTTCTTC.

In regard to this clone: The junction departs from the called germline gene at one end, perhaps through a read error. CDR3 DNA: TGTGCTAGCAGCTTAGCCTCTGTGCGGGGTAGTGAGCAGTTCTTC. The encoded protein is CASSLASVRGSEQFF. This chain links TRBV7-7 with TRBJ2-1; tentative D call: TRBD2 (6 bases). The CDR3 extends over 15 amino acids. Germline CDR1 reads SSHAT; CDR2 reads FNYEAQ (reference sequence).

The chain joins TRBV20-1 to TRBJ2-7; D not resolved. The V end lost 3 bases, the J end lost 4 bases, and 16 bases lay between the germline ends. Germline CDR1 and CDR2: DFQATT and SNEGSKA (reference sequence). The CDR3 is 14 residues long. The CDR3 protein is CSASMPQRPYEQYF. As DNA, the CDR3 is TGCAGTGCTAGTATGCCCCAGAGGCCTTACGAGCAGTACTTC.

The chain uses TRBV7-3 and TRBJ2-5; 8 bases are a match to TRBD1. This CDR3 is built from 12 residues. The V segment lost 5 bases and the J segment 6 bases; nucleotides outside the gene matches: 2. The V gene's germline CDR1 is SGHTA and CDR2 FQGTGA. CDR3 region: CASSRDRQTQYF. The CDR3 DNA follows: TGTGCCAGCAGCCGGGACAGGCAGACCCAGTACTTC.

The chain uses TRBV7-9 and TRBJ1-5, with D perhaps TRBD1 (6 bases). CDR3 length: 15 amino acids. Trimming cost V 5 bases and J 0 bases, with 11 bases left between them. CDR1 and CDR2 from the germline V gene are SEHNR and FQNEAQ (reference sequence). Written as DNA, the CDR3 is TGTGCCAGCAGCCCGACAGGAACTAGCAATCAGCCCCAGCATTTT. Its translation: CASSPTGTSNQPQHF.

The CDR3 protein is CASSTLGGSNTEAFF. As DNA, the CDR3 is TGTGCCAGCAGCACCTTGGGAGGGAGTAACACTGAAGCTTTCTTT. The genes are TRBV9 and TRBJ1-1; D unresolved. This CDR3 contains 15 residues. Trimming took 4 bases from V and 2 from J, leaving 15 bases between them. Germline V lookup: CDR1 SGDLS, CDR2 YYNGEE.

CDR3: CSVQGIPNEKLFF. Here the CDR3 DNA reads TGCAGCGTGCAGGGGATCCCTAATGAAAAACTGTTTTTT. V is TRBV29-1 and J is TRBJ1-4; D might be TRBD1 (6 bases). The CDR3 is made up of 13 amino acids. CDR1 SQVTM and CDR2 ANQGSEA come from the germline V gene. The V end lost 6 bases, the J end lost 3 bases, and 11 bases lay between the germline ends. The entire variable domain, with the rest obtained from reference TRBV29-1 and TRBJ1-4, is as follows: SAVISQKPSRDICQRGTSLTIQCQVDSQVTMMFWYRQQPGQSLTLIATANQGSEATYESGFVIDKFPISRPNLTFSTLTVSNMSPEDSSIYLCSVQGIPNEKLFFGSGTQLSVL.

CDR3 sequence reads: CASSLDMLDTQYF. CDR3 nucleotide sequence: TGTGCCAGCAGCTTAGATATGTTGGATACGCAGTATTTT. V usage is TRBV7-9 and J usage is TRBJ2-3; D is uncertain. The germline V gene has CDR1 SEHNR and CDR2 FQNEAQ (reference sequence). Deletions cut 1 base from V and 6 bases from J, with 8 bases between. This CDR3 has 13 residues.

This chain uses TRBV5-4 with TRBJ1-2; 9 bases fit TRBD1. This CDR3 has 14 amino acids. The V and J ends lost 2 bases and 6 bases, in that order; junction bases with no gene match: 5. Germline V gives CDR1 SGHNT, CDR2 YYREEE (reference sequence). This chain's CDR3 is CASSFRQGVNGYTF. CDR3 sequence (DNA): TGTGCCAGCAGCTTCCGACAGGGGGTAAATGGCTACACCTTC. Full variable domain (outside the CDR3, taken from reference TRBV5-4 and TRBJ1-2): ETGVTQSPTHLIKTRGQQVTLRCSSQSGHNTVSWYQQALGQGPQFIFQYYREEENGRGNFPPRFSGLQFPNYSSELNVNALELDDSALYLCASSFRQGVNGYTFGSGTRLTVV.

In its sample, this clone was seen a few times. This rearrangement joins TRBV15 to TRBJ1-5; the D gene is possibly TRBD1 (6 bases). V was cut by 1 base and J by 13 bases, with 11 bases left in between. In germline, CDR1 is LNHNV, CDR2 YYDKDF (reference sequence). The CDR3 extends over 12 amino acids. The chain's CDR3 is CATSRAGAPQHF. The CDR3 DNA reads TGTGCCACCAGCAGAGCAGGGGCTCCTCAGCATTTT.

This clone showed up just a few times. This rearrangement joins TRBV19 to TRBJ2-1; D tentatively fits TRBD1 or TRBD2 (5 bases each). The ends were cut back, 10 bases at V and 3 bases at J, with 16 bases in the middle. This CDR3 has 14 amino acids. CDR1 and CDR2 (germline): LNHDA, SQIVND (reference sequence). CDR3 sequence (DNA): TGTGCCACAAAACCCGGGACGGTCTACAATGAGCAGTTCTTC. Its protein is CATKPGTVYNEQFF. The full variable domain, with the rest looked up from reference TRBV19 and TRBJ2-1, is DGGITQSPKYLFRKEGQNVTLSCEQNLNHDAMYWYRQDPGQGLRLIYYSQIVNDFQKGDIAEGYSVSREKKESFPLTVTSAQKNPTAFYLCATKPGTVYNEQFFGPGTRLTVL.

The chain recombines TRBV7-9 with TRBJ1-2, with 7 positions matching TRBD1. The germline CDR1 and CDR2 sequences are SEHNR and FQNEAQ (reference sequence). V was clipped by 5 bases and J by 1 base; unmatched bases: 4. The CDR3 covers 14 residues. CDR3 in DNA: TGTGCCAGCAGCCCGAGACAGGGTAACTATGGCTACACCTTC. Protein product: CASSPRQGNYGYTF.

This clone was seen once. The CDR3 loop reads CASSAGQGGYEQYF. As DNA, the CDR3 is TGCGCCAGCAGCGCCGGACAGGGCGGCTACGAGCAGTACTTC. The rearrangement links TRBV5-1 to TRBJ2-7, with TRBD1 identical over 8 bases. The length of the CDR3 is 14 residues. Germline CDR1 reads SGHRS; CDR2 reads YFSETQ. The V segment lost 4 bases and the J segment 3 bases; nucleotides outside the gene matches: 6. Combining the CDR3 with reference TRBV5-1 and TRBJ2-7 gives the whole variable domain KAGVTQTPRYLIKTRGQQVTLSCSPISGHRSVSWYQQTPGQGLQFLFEYFSETQRNKGNFPGRFSGRQFSNSRSEMNVSTLELGDSALYLCASSAGQGGYEQYFGPGTRLTVT.